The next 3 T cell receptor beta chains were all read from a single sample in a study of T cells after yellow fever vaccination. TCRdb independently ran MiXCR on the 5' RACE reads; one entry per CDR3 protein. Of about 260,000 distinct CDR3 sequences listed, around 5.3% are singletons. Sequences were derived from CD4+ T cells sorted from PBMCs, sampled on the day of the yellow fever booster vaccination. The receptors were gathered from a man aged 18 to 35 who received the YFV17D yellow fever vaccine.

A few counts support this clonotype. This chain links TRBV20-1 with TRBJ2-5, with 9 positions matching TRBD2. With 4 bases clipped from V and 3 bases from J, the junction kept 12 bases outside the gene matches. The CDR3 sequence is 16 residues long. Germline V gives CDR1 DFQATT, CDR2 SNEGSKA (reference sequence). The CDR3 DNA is TGCAGTGCTAACAGGCCCCTAGCGGGGCCTAAAGAGACCCAGTACTTC. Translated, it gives CSANRPLAGPKETQYF.

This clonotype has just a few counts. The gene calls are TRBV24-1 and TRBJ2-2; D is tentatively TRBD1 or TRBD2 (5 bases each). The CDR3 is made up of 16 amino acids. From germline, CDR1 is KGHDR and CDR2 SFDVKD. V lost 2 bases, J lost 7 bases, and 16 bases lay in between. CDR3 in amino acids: CATSDSRENGYGELFF. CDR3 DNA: TGTGCCACCAGTGATTCCAGGGAGAATGGGTACGGGGAGCTGTTTTTT.

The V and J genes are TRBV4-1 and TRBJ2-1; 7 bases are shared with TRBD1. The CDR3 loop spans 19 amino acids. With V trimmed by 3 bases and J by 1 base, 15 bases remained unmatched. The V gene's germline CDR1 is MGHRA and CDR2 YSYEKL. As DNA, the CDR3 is TGCGCCAGCAGCCACGGGACAGTATCAGTTATTATGTCCTACAATGAGCAGTTCTTC. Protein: CASSHGTVSVIMSYNEQFF.